A single T cell receptor (beta chain) is shown here with its context. Its specificity is not known. Other DNA sequences in the sample encode the same CDR3. The record originates from a study of shared clonotypes between healthy human individuals. The repertoire was sequenced with immunoSEQ multiplex PCR; TCRdb's copy has only in-frame clones and lacks some. The sample lists a few million clones, approximately 95% occurring once. Study-wide findings and caveats: The rarefaction results pointed to incomplete sorted-subset sequencing despite large depth.

V shed 4 bases and J 5 bases; nucleotides not matched to a gene: 0. CDR3 length: 13 residues. Germline V CDR1 and CDR2: SNHLY, FYNNEI. Donors, without exception, were Caucasian adults residing in Nashville, Tennessee. The receptor comes from a man aged 18 to 29 in good health. Some clones in this sample may be carry-over from other donors' samples. Sequencing was performed on naive CD4+ T cells from PBMCs. Documented subset: CD45RA+ positively selected. The V call is TRBV2, the J call TRBJ1-5; 9 bases agree with TRBD1. The CDR3 coding sequence is TGTGCCAGCAGTGGGGACAGGGATCAGCCCCAGCATTTT. It translates to CASSGDRDQPQHF.